This T cell receptor (beta chain) was sequenced in a study of blood T cell repertoires in COVID-19. On the study more broadly: Sources were T cells, B-cell-depleted T cells, or PBMCs; the material itself was cDNA or gDNA.

The repertoire was sequenced with immunoSEQ multiplex PCR; TCRdb's copy has only in-frame clones and lacks some. This sample has fewer than 700,000 clones, with less than 90% found just once. Sequenced: peripheral blood. This clonotype originated in a woman in her 50s with COVID-19, enrolled during active disease.

DNA for the CDR3: TGCGCCAGCAGCCCTTCTTCGGACAGGGGACATGGCTACACCTTC. Amino acid sequence: CASSPSSDRGHGYTF. This rearrangement joins TRBV5-1 to TRBJ1-2, with 9 bases fitting TRBD1. The germline V gene has CDR1 SGHRS and CDR2 YFSETQ. Germline trimming cut 4 bases from V and 6 bases from J; bases unmatched to any gene: 10. This CDR3 comprises 15 residues.